A single sample gave rise to the 9 T cell receptor beta chains below, sequenced in a study of blood T cell repertoires in COVID-19. The data were produced by immunoSEQ multiplex PCR, yet TCRdb's version contains in-frame clones alone and is incomplete. The profile shows approximately 250,000 clones, roughly 86% of them singletons. Input material: peripheral blood. The receptors come from a man aged 35 to 55 with active or convalescent COVID-19.

The chain uses TRBV3-1 (or the pseudogene TRBV3-2) and TRBJ1-1; tentative D call: TRBD1 (5 bases). This CDR3 spans 14 amino acids. CDR1 is LGHDT and CDR2 is YNNKEL in the germline V gene (reference sequence). The V gene lost 3 bases and the J gene lost 1 base, with 9 bases spanning the gap. The CDR3 DNA reads TGTGCCAGCAGCCACCTTACAGGGAACACTGAAGCTTTCTTT. Amino acid sequence: CASSHLTGNTEAFF.

The chain carries TRBV7-9 and TRBJ1-1; TRBD1 is a possible D gene (6 bases). Germline loops: CDR1 SEHNR, CDR2 FQNEAQ (reference sequence). The CDR3 has 13 amino acids. Trimming removed 5 bases at V and 3 bases at J, with 10 bases between. The CDR3 region has the DNA TGTGCCAGCAGCCAAACAGGGTACACTGAAGCTTTCTTT. This encodes CASSQTGYTEAFF.

The CDR3 loop reads CSVPDRGSGYTF. DNA for the CDR3: TGCAGCGTTCCGGACAGGGGCTCTGGCTACACCTTC. The gene calls are TRBV29-1 and TRBJ1-2, with 9 bases aligning to TRBD1. Germline V gives CDR1 SQVTM, CDR2 ANQGSEA. The CDR3 is 12 amino acids. V dropped 5 bases and J dropped 7; count of bases not matched to a gene: 5.

This chain uses TRBV30 with TRBJ1-2, with no clear D. V was trimmed by 2 bases and J by 7 bases, leaving 14 bases between them. In germline, CDR1 is GTSNPN, CDR2 SVGIG (reference sequence). The CDR3 covers 13 residues. CDR3 amino acids: CAWSPRGSFGYTF. The CDR3 DNA reads as TGTGCCTGGAGTCCCCGGGGAAGTTTTGGCTACACCTTC.

This chain connects TRBV18 to TRBJ1-5; D is unresolved. Germline V CDR1 and CDR2: KGHSH, LQKENI. Trimming took off 2 bases at V and 6 bases at J, with 11 bases between the two ends. The CDR3 is 14 amino acids. The DNA of the CDR3 is TGTGCCAGCTCACCATCGGAGGTATCTCAGCCCCAGCATTTT. It encodes CASSPSEVSQPQHF.

In this sample, this clone turned up once. V usage is TRBV30 and J usage is TRBJ1-1; no clear D gene. V was shortened by 3 bases and J by 2 bases, with 4 bases between the two germline ends. The germline gives CDR1 GTSNPN, CDR2 SVGIG (reference sequence). The CDR3 is made up of 11 amino acids. CDR3 region: CAWRLNTEAFF. In DNA, the CDR3 is TGTGCCTGGAGGCTAAACACTGAAGCTTTCTTT. Full variable domain (outside the CDR3, taken from reference TRBV30 and TRBJ1-1): SQTIHQWPATLVQPVGSPLSLECTVEGTSNPNLYWYRQAAGRGLQLLFYSVGIGQISSEVPQNLSASRPQDRQFILSSKKLLLSDSGFYLCAWRLNTEAFFGQGTRLTVV.

J is TRBJ1-1 and V is TRBV11-3, with D perhaps matching TRBD1 (6 bases). The CDR3 totals 16 residues. Trimming cost V 3 bases and J 3 bases, with 17 bases left between them. The V gene's germline CDR1 is SGHNT and CDR2 YENEEA. CDR3 sequence reads: CASSLSGRGGYTEAFF. CDR3 coding DNA: TGTGCCAGCAGCTTGTCGGGCAGGGGCGGATACACTGAAGCTTTCTTT.

The CDR3 is CASSHLGKGVNEQFF. DNA of the CDR3: TGCGCCAGCAGCCACCTCGGGAAGGGGGTGAATGAGCAGTTCTTC. The rearrangement uses TRBV4-1 and TRBJ2-1; a weak D match, TRBD1 (6 bases). This CDR3 region has 15 residues. Trimming cost V 3 bases and J 7 bases, with 16 bases left between them. Germline V gives CDR1 MGHRA, CDR2 YSYEKL.

The rearrangement links TRBV19 to TRBJ2-7; 7 bases map to TRBD1. V lost 3 bases to trimming and J lost 2 bases; unmatched junction nucleotides: 7. Germline V CDR1 and CDR2: LNHDA, SQIVND (reference sequence). The CDR3 is made up of 15 amino acids. In DNA form, the CDR3 reads TGTGCCAGTAGTATGGTAGGAGACAGGGCCTACGAGCAGTACTTC. Protein product: CASSMVGDRAYEQYF.